This T cell receptor beta chain was documented in a study of cytomegalovirus exposure and HLA in healthy donors. Primers for the PCR totalled 60 Vbeta and 13 Jbeta. The repertoire was sequenced with immunoSEQ multiplex PCR; TCRdb's copy has only in-frame clones and lacks some. The profile covers roughly 69,000 clones, with 76% appearing a single time and under 3.5% taken by the ten largest. The receptor was isolated from a man aged 18-30 years in good health and CMV-seronegative. The specimen was PBMCs.

The CDR3: CASSPTSGGAGEQFF. CDR3 coding DNA: TGCGCCAGCAGCCCGACTAGCGGGGGGGCCGGTGAGCAGTTCTTC. The chain combines TRBV4-1 with TRBJ2-1; 14 bases are shared with TRBD2. CDR1 MGHRA and CDR2 YSYEKL come from the germline V gene. V shed 4 bases and J 9 bases; nucleotides not matched to a gene: 5. The CDR3 length is 15 residues.